The 29 T cell receptor beta chains reported below all come from one sample, sequenced in a study of T cells in Graves' hyperthyroidism and ophthalmopathy. Amplification of TCR beta CDR3 regions was performed using RNA transcripts as template. When the TCR CDR3 underwent first-round RT-PCR, the HTBI primer set was used. TCRdb reprocessed the multiplex PCR reads with MiXCR, giving one entry per CDR3 protein. The data show under 350,000 distinct CDR3 sequences, with 17% seen just once and approximately 60% held by the top ten. Sequenced sample: blood. The receptors come from a woman in her sixties or seventies with Graves' ophthalmopathy.

There are a few counts of this clonotype. The chain couples TRBV27 to TRBJ2-1; the D is unclear. The V gene's germline CDR1 is MNHEY and CDR2 SMNVEV (reference sequence). V was clipped by 5 bases and J by 4 bases, with 18 bases between them. CDR3 length: 16 amino acids. CDR3 coding DNA: TGTGCCAGCAGTCCGCTTATGGAGCAGATTTACAATGAGCAGTTCTTC. It specifies CASSPLMEQIYNEQFF.

This clonotype was found many times. This chain links TRBV7-2 with TRBJ1-6; TRBD1 matches at 7 bases. The V gene end was trimmed by 5 bases and the J gene end by 0 bases; junction bases not matched to a gene: 4. Germline V lookup: CDR1 SGHTA, CDR2 FQGNSA. The CDR3 sequence is 16 residues long. The DNA of the CDR3 is TGTGCCAGCAGCACGGACAGGAACTCCTATAATTCACCCCTCCACTTT. Protein: CASSTDRNSYNSPLHF.

This clonotype has ten or more counts. The chain links TRBV7-2 to TRBJ2-6; TRBD1 aligns across 10 bases. Germline-derived CDR1 and CDR2 are SGHTA and FQGNSA. V shed 4 bases and J 2 bases; nucleotides not matched to a gene: 8. The CDR3 has 18 amino acids. The CDR3 loop is CASSSAGTGVPGANVLTF. The CDR3 DNA is TGTGCCAGCAGCTCCGCCGGGACAGGGGTTCCTGGGGCCAACGTCCTGACTTTC.

This chain uses TRBV27 with TRBJ2-2, with 10 bases that match TRBD2. The germline gives CDR1 MNHEY, CDR2 SMNVEV (reference sequence). V was pared by 10 bases and J by 7 bases, with 9 bases of the junction left unmatched. The CDR3 runs to 14 residues. In DNA, the CDR3 is TGTGCCACCGGCAGCGGGAGGGCCGGCGGGGAGCTGTTTTTT. Translating it yields CATGSGRAGGELFF.

This clonotype was detected many times. The rearrangement links TRBV7-9 to TRBJ2-7; the D gene is possibly TRBD1 (5 bases). The V end lost 0 bases, the J end lost 2 bases, and 14 bases lay between the germline ends. Looked up from germline, CDR1 is SEHNR and CDR2 is FQNEAQ (reference sequence). This CDR3 has 16 amino acids. The CDR3 sequence is CASSLALTADTYEQYF. CDR3 sequence (DNA): TGTGCCAGCAGCTTAGCGCTGACAGCTGATACCTACGAGCAGTACTTC.

This clonotype has a handful of counts. The J gene is TRBJ2-5, the V gene TRBV5-1; D gene uncertain. CDR1 and CDR2 (germline): SGHRS, YFSETQ. CDR3 length equals 16 residues. V was trimmed by 0 bases and J by 0 bases, leaving 12 bases between them. The CDR3 here is CASSLDGDPYQETQYF. The CDR3 nucleotides read TGCGCCAGCAGCTTGGACGGAGACCCGTACCAAGAGACCCAGTACTTC. The whole variable domain, filled in from reference TRBV5-1 and TRBJ2-5, reads KAGVTQTPRYLIKTRGQQVTLSCSPISGHRSVSWYQQTPGQGLQFLFEYFSETQRNKGNFPGRFSGRQFSNSRSEMNVSTLELGDSALYLCASSLDGDPYQETQYFGPGTRLLVL.

The chain carries TRBV28 and TRBJ2-7, with 10 bases fitting TRBD2. Germline V CDR1 and CDR2: MDHEN, SYDVKM. This CDR3 comprises 14 residues. Trimming cost V 2 bases and J 7 bases; bases outside gene matches: 5. The DNA for the CDR3 is TGTGCCAGCAGTTTAATACTAGCGGGGAGTGAGCAGTACTTC. Its protein product is CASSLILAGSEQYF.

In its sample, this clonotype was seen many times. The rearrangement uses TRBV11-2 and TRBJ2-1; D uncertain. The CDR3 extends over 14 amino acids. Trimming cost V 5 bases and J 3 bases, with 11 bases left between them. Germline CDR1 SGHAT, CDR2 FQNNGV. The CDR3 DNA is TGTGCCAGCAGCCCAACGACTCACTACAATGAGCAGTTCTTC. Residues: CASSPTTHYNEQFF.

The chain is built from TRBV11-2 and TRBJ1-5, with 12 positions matching TRBD1. Germline V gene sequence: CDR1 SGHAT, CDR2 FQNNGV. The V segment lost 6 bases and the J segment 2 bases; nucleotides outside the gene matches: 11. The CDR3 has 18 amino acids. CDR3 nucleotide sequence: TGTGCCAGCAGTACTCGGGACAGGGGGCCCACAGGCAATCAGCCCCAGCATTTT. Its protein is CASSTRDRGPTGNQPQHF.

This clonotype came up a few times. The V and J genes are TRBV4-1 and TRBJ1-5; the D gene is possibly TRBD1 (6 bases). Germline assignment: CDR1 MGHRA and CDR2 YSYEKL. CDR3 length equals 15 residues. V shed 0 bases and J shed 3 bases, with 9 bases lying between them. Here the CDR3 reads CASSQEDSTNQPQHF. CDR3 bases: TGCGCCAGCAGCCAAGAGGACAGTACCAATCAGCCCCAGCATTTT.

This clonotype was recorded at least ten times. This chain connects TRBV4-1 to TRBJ2-1, with a possible D match to TRBD1 (5 bases). The V gene's germline CDR1 is MGHRA and CDR2 YSYEKL. The CDR3 spans 15 residues. V dropped 2 bases and J dropped 4 bases, with 12 bases sitting between them. The CDR3 sequence is CASSQQGPAYNEQFF. The DNA of the CDR3 is TGCGCCAGCAGCCAACAGGGTCCGGCTTACAATGAGCAGTTCTTC.

This clonotype was counted ten times or more. This rearrangement joins TRBV5-1 to TRBJ1-1, with 10 nucleotides matching TRBD1. Trimming at V came to 4 bases and at J to 6 bases, leaving 9 bases not matched to a gene. The CDR3 runs to 15 residues. In germline, CDR1 is SGHRS, CDR2 YFSETQ. DNA for the CDR3: TGCGCCAGCAGCCCTCGACAGGGGGCTGGGTCTGAAGCTTTCTTT. Protein product: CASSPRQGAGSEAFF.

The chain couples TRBV29-1 to TRBJ1-1, with a weak D call TRBD1 (5 bases). Trimming pared 3 bases from V and 2 bases from J, leaving 13 bases between. Germline V gene data show CDR1 as SQVTM and CDR2 as ANQGSEA. The CDR3 spans 14 residues. The CDR3 region is CSVEGIGENTEAFF. In DNA form, the CDR3 reads TGCAGCGTTGAGGGTATAGGGGAAAACACTGAAGCTTTCTTT.

This clonotype was observed many times. The chain joins TRBV28 to TRBJ1-1; 8 bases are shared with TRBD1. The CDR3 sequence is 15 residues long. V was pared by 6 bases and J by 3 bases, with 9 bases of the junction left unmatched. Germline V lookup: CDR1 MDHEN, CDR2 SYDVKM. The CDR3 DNA reads TGTGCCAGCAGCCTGGGGTACAGGGGGTACACTGAAGCTTTCTTT. As protein: CASSLGYRGYTEAFF.

Many counts were recorded for this clonotype. J is TRBJ2-7 and V is TRBV6-1; perhaps TRBD2 as D (6 bases). The V end lost 8 bases, the J end lost 1 base, and 15 bases lay between the germline ends. Germline CDR1 and CDR2: MNHNS and SASEGT. There are 14 residues in the CDR3. Written as DNA, the CDR3 is TGTGCCAGCGAGGCCGGGAGTACGTCCTACGAGCAGTACTTC. Protein sequence: CASEAGSTSYEQYF.

The chain recombines TRBV7-9 with TRBJ1-2; the D is unclear. CDR1 and CDR2 from the germline V gene are SEHNR and FQNEAQ (reference sequence). CDR3 length equals 15 residues. The ends were cut back, 5 bases at V and 7 bases at J, with 20 bases in the middle. CDR3: CASSLSFDGFGGYTF. The CDR3, as DNA: TGTGCCAGCAGCCTATCCTTCGACGGGTTCGGTGGCTACACCTTC.

In regard to this clonotype: Sequence at one end of the junction differs from germline and may be a read error. The V call is TRBV29-1, the J call TRBJ1-2; D may be TRBD1 (6 bases). Looked up from germline, CDR1 is SQVTM and CDR2 is ANQGSEA. CDR3 length equals 12 residues. CDR3 amino acids: CSVEGGGRGYTF. CDR3 DNA sequence: TGCAGCGTGGAAGGCGGGGGGCGAGGCTACACCTTC.

This clonotype was picked up many times. The chain carries TRBV7-2 and TRBJ2-7, with unresolved D. Germline V gene sequence: CDR1 SGHTA, CDR2 FQGNSA. The CDR3 is made up of 11 amino acids. The ends were cut back, 1 base at V and 4 bases at J, with 2 bases in the middle. The chain's CDR3 is CASSLVYEQYF. The CDR3, as DNA: TGTGCCAGCAGCTTAGTATACGAGCAGTACTTC.

In this sample, this clonotype turned up many times. The chain recombines TRBV20-1 with TRBJ2-7; possible D gene TRBD2, 5 bases. Germline lookup yields CDR1 DFQATT and CDR2 SNEGSKA (reference sequence). The CDR3 contains 13 residues. V gave up 6 bases and J gave up 5 bases, with 17 bases separating them. The CDR3 DNA follows: TGCAGTGCCTACGGAGGTTTCGGCCACGAGCAGTACTTC. Encoded protein: CSAYGGFGHEQYF.

In its sample, this clonotype was seen many times. The chain joins TRBV5-1 to TRBJ1-2; perhaps TRBD1 as D (6 bases). Trimming removed 4 bases at V and 2 bases at J, with 12 bases between. This CDR3 comprises 14 residues. Germline V gene sequence: CDR1 SGHRS, CDR2 YFSETQ. Here the CDR3 DNA reads TGCGCCAGCAGCGACCCGGGGGCCAACTATGGCTACACCTTC. Encoded protein: CASSDPGANYGYTF.

Many counts were recorded for this clonotype. The J gene is TRBJ1-1, the V gene TRBV6-6; TRBD1 aligns across 10 bases. This CDR3 spans 16 amino acids. The V and J ends lost 1 base and 4 bases, in that order; junction bases with no gene match: 6. The germline gives CDR1 MNHNY, CDR2 SVGAGI (reference sequence). CDR3 sequence (DNA): TGTGCCAGCAGTTACTTTCGGACAGGGGGTTTCACTGAAGCTTTCTTT. Protein product: CASSYFRTGGFTEAFF.

This clonotype has ten or more counts. This rearrangement joins TRBV12-3 or TRBV12-4 to TRBJ2-5; a weak D match, TRBD2 (6 bases). There are 14 residues in the CDR3. The V end lost 6 bases, the J end lost 5 bases, and 16 bases lay between the germline ends. CDR3 sequence (DNA): TGTGCCAGCAGCGAACGGGCGGGATGGGAGACCCAGTACTTC. This translates into CASSERAGWETQYF.

This clonotype showed up just a few times. The chain carries TRBV19 and TRBJ1-1; 11 nucleotides agree with TRBD1. Unmatched junction bases numbered 11, after V lost 5 bases and J lost 0 bases. The CDR3 contains 18 residues. Germline values: CDR1 LNHDA, CDR2 SQIVND (reference sequence). The chain's CDR3 is CASSPTGTGGSMNTEAFF. The CDR3 DNA is TGTGCCAGTAGTCCAACCGGGACAGGGGGTTCTATGAACACTGAAGCTTTCTTT.

This chain joins TRBV6-4 and TRBJ2-5, with TRBD2 matching over 12 bases. Germline values: CDR1 MRHNA, CDR2 SNTAGT. V gave up 3 bases and J gave up 4 bases; unmatched junction bases: 12. The CDR3 consists of 18 residues. The DNA for the CDR3 is TGTGCCAGCAGTGAGCTCCTAGCGGGAGGGGCCCAACGAGAGACCCAGTACTTC. Protein: CASSELLAGGAQRETQYF.

This clonotype was seen at least ten times. The gene calls are TRBV29-1 and TRBJ1-2; TRBD1 matches 7 bases. Trimming took 0 bases from V and 7 from J; bases not matched to a gene: 5. This CDR3 region has 13 residues. Germline CDR1 SQVTM, CDR2 ANQGSEA. Here the CDR3 reads CSVEDDRVIGYTF. The CDR3 nucleotides are TGCAGCGTTGAAGACGACAGGGTGATTGGCTACACCTTC.

This clonotype came up many times. The chain links TRBV6-1 to TRBJ2-7, with D possibly being TRBD2 (5 bases). Trimming took off 2 bases at V and 3 bases at J, with 14 bases between the two ends. Germline CDR1 reads MNHNS; CDR2 reads SASEGT. The CDR3 has 15 amino acids. For the CDR3, the DNA is TGTGCCAGCAGTGAACTAGCTGTTATCTACTACGAGCAGTACTTC. As protein: CASSELAVIYYEQYF.

This clonotype has more than one count but fewer than ten. The V and J genes are TRBV20-1 and TRBJ1-4; 10 bases are shared with TRBD1. There are 14 residues in the CDR3. Germline V CDR1 and CDR2: DFQATT, SNEGSKA (reference sequence). V trimming: 3 bases; J trimming: 8 bases; junction bases outside the gene matches: 6. In nucleotides, the CDR3 is TGCAGTGCTAGCCCCGGGACAGGGGCGGAAAAACTGTTTTTT. Translated: CSASPGTGAEKLFF.

This clonotype was counted many times. The V call is TRBV28, the J call TRBJ2-1; tentatively, D is TRBD2 (7 bases). This CDR3 is built from 16 residues. Trimming removed 4 bases at V and 2 bases at J, with 15 bases between. Germline V gene lookup returns CDR1 MDHEN and CDR2 SYDVKM. The CDR3 DNA follows: TGTGCCAGCAGTTCCTTGGCGGGGGCGACCTACAATGAGCAGTTCTTC. This codes for CASSSLAGATYNEQFF.

This clonotype was picked up many times. The CDR3 here is CASSLIPSTDTQYF. The DNA for the CDR3 is TGTGCCAGCAGTTTAATCCCCAGCACAGATACGCAGTATTTT. The chain uses TRBV27 and TRBJ2-3; D gene unclear. Between the trimmed V and J ends, which lost 2 bases and 0 bases, there was a span of 6 bases. This CDR3 has 14 amino acids. CDR1 and CDR2 from the germline V gene are MNHEY and SMNVEV (reference sequence).